One and the same sample provided the 29 T cell receptor beta chains below, sequenced in a study of T-cell reconstitution after alpha-beta-depleted transplantation in children. Unique molecular identifiers were incorporated during preparation of the TCRbeta library. One entry per CDR3 protein, called by TCRdb with MiXCR from the PCR reads. The repertoire consists of just over 950,000 distinct CDR3 sequences, with roughly 31% occurring once and the leading ten covering 28%. The starting material was PBMCs, mostly from graft donor cells, obtained 360 days after TCRalphabeta/CD19-depleted stem cell transplant. Receptors originate from a boy younger than two who had a stem cell transplant for SCID, so the T cells may come from the graft donor.

This clonotype was observed a handful of times. The rearrangement joins TRBV4-1 to TRBJ2-7; tentatively, D is TRBD2 (5 bases). Germline V lookup: CDR1 MGHRA, CDR2 YSYEKL. Trimming shortened V by 3 bases and J by 2 bases, and 8 bases separated the two germline ends. The CDR3 is made up of 13 amino acids. This CDR3 is CASSHSAAYEQYF. Written as DNA, the CDR3 is TGCGCCAGCAGCCATAGCGCCGCCTACGAGCAGTACTTC.

The J gene is TRBJ2-1, the V gene TRBV7-3; D unclear. CDR1 is SGHTA, CDR2 FQGTGA, per germline. The ends were cut back, 6 bases at V and 7 bases at J, with 13 bases in the middle. There are 13 residues in the CDR3. The CDR3 coding sequence is TGTGCCAGCAGTCTTTTCCTGAATAATGAGCAGTTCTTC. It specifies CASSLFLNNEQFF.

In its sample, this clonotype was seen a few times. The chain employs TRBV4-3 and TRBJ2-7; 9 bases fit TRBD1. The germline V gene encodes CDR1 LGHNA and CDR2 YSLEER. The CDR3 is made up of 19 amino acids. With V trimmed by 0 bases and J by 1 base, 13 bases remained unmatched. The CDR3 nucleotides are TGCGCCAGCAGCCAAGAGAGGGTCGGGACAGGGTCAAGATCCTACGAGCAGTACTTC. As protein: CASSQERVGTGSRSYEQYF.

J is TRBJ1-1 and V is TRBV6-1, with 11 bases lining up with TRBD1. This CDR3 is built from 16 residues. Germline V lookup: CDR1 MNHNS, CDR2 SASEGT. Germline trimming cut 6 bases from V and 1 base from J; bases unmatched to any gene: 7. For the CDR3, the DNA is TGTGCCAGCAGGGGGGACAGGGGGTTTTGGAACACTGAAGCTTTCTTT. Translating gives CASRGDRGFWNTEAFF.

J is TRBJ2-3 and V is TRBV5-1; 10 positions agree with TRBD1. Per germline, CDR1 SGHRS and CDR2 YFSETQ. V lost 3 bases, J lost 4 bases, and 5 bases stayed unmatched. The CDR3 sequence is 15 residues long. The CDR3 sequence is CASSYDRGRSDTQYF. In nucleotides, the CDR3 is TGCGCCAGCAGCTACGACAGGGGGCGCTCAGATACGCAGTATTTT.

This clonotype was counted only a few times. V and J are TRBV10-3 and TRBJ1-2; no clear D. The CDR3 totals 14 residues. V was shortened by 6 bases and J by 8 bases, with 19 bases between the two germline ends. In germline, CDR1 is ENHRY, CDR2 SYGVKD. The CDR3: CAIRSENSQEGYTF. In nucleotides, the CDR3 is TGTGCCATCAGGTCGGAAAATTCGCAGGAGGGCTACACCTTC.

Comments on this clonotype: One end of the junction fails to match germline, which may point to a read error. The V call is TRBV6-5, the J call TRBJ2-7; 7 positions match TRBD1. Germline values: CDR1 MNHEY, CDR2 SVGAGI. This CDR3 region has 15 residues. The CDR3 DNA is TGTGCCAGCAGTTCCATGCCCAGGACAGGTACCTCCGGGGACTTC. It translates to CASSSMPRTGTSGDF.

The chain employs TRBV4-3 and TRBJ2-3; D may be TRBD1 or TRBD2 (6 bases each). V was trimmed by 4 bases and J by 4 bases, leaving 21 bases between them. Germline CDR1 reads LGHNA; CDR2 reads YSLEER. The CDR3 consists of 17 residues. The CDR3 loop reads CASSRTRRGAGADTQYF. The CDR3 DNA reads as TGCGCCAGCAGCCGCACAAGGAGGGGGGCGGGTGCAGATACGCAGTATTTT.

The chain has TRBV4-2 and TRBJ2-5; the match to TRBD2 covers 9 bases. The CDR3 consists of 17 residues. Unmatched junction bases numbered 10, after V lost 0 bases and J lost 5 bases. CDR1 and CDR2 (germline): LGHNA, YNFKEQ. CDR3 nucleotide sequence: TGTGCCAGCAGCCAAGAGTGGCGGGGGGGCTTGATGGAGACCCAGTACTTC. Its translation is CASSQEWRGGLMETQYF.

The chain uses TRBV6-1 and TRBJ1-1; the match to TRBD1 covers 10 bases. Germline loops: CDR1 MNHNS, CDR2 SASEGT. V lost 3 bases, J lost 0 bases, and 19 bases stayed unmatched. The CDR3 loop spans 21 amino acids. CDR3 sequence: CASSDPAYPGTGDFMNTEAFF. CDR3 in DNA: TGTGCCAGCAGTGATCCTGCTTATCCCGGGACAGGGGACTTCATGAACACTGAAGCTTTCTTT.

This clonotype was seen a few times. This chain joins TRBV10-3 and TRBJ2-3; tentatively, D is TRBD1 (6 bases). The V end lost 6 bases, the J end lost 0 bases, and 16 bases lay between the germline ends. In germline, CDR1 is ENHRY, CDR2 SYGVKD. CDR3 size: 16 residues. Written as DNA, the CDR3 is TGTGCCATCAGGGATAACGACAGGCGGAGCACAGATACGCAGTATTTT. This encodes CAIRDNDRRSTDTQYF.

This clonotype was seen a few times. The chain employs TRBV5-8 and TRBJ1-1, with D uncertain. V shed 4 bases and J shed 4 bases, with 11 bases lying between them. Germline lookup yields CDR1 SGHTS and CDR2 YDEGEE. The CDR3 spans 13 residues. The CDR3 region is CASSQRVVTEAFF. The CDR3 bases are TGTGCCAGCAGCCAAAGAGTGGTCACTGAAGCTTTCTTT.

The rearrangement links TRBV24-1 to TRBJ2-1; 9 bases are a match to TRBD2. Germline V gives CDR1 KGHDR, CDR2 SFDVKD. Unmatched junction bases numbered 7, after V lost 3 bases and J lost 8 bases. The CDR3 has 15 amino acids. CDR3: CATSDPRTSVHEQFF. CDR3 coding DNA: TGTGCCACCAGTGATCCCCGGACTAGCGTCCATGAGCAGTTCTTC.

The chain recombines TRBV20-1 with TRBJ1-4, with TRBD1 matching 8 bases. The CDR3 covers 17 residues. V shed 0 bases and J 3 bases; nucleotides not matched to a gene: 9. In germline, CDR1 is DFQATT, CDR2 SNEGSKA (reference sequence). Here the CDR3 DNA reads TGCAGTGCTAGAGATCCCGGCAGGGGGCGGGCTAATGAAAAACTGTTTTTT. It yields the protein CSARDPGRGRANEKLFF.

This clonotype was observed a few times. V is TRBV20-1 and J is TRBJ1-1; D unclear. The CDR3 sequence is 12 residues long. CDR1 and CDR2 (germline): DFQATT, SNEGSKA (reference sequence). V lost 5 bases to trimming and J lost 0 bases, with 7 bases between them. The CDR3 region is CSAYRLNTEAFF. The CDR3 DNA reads TGCAGTGCTTATCGGCTGAACACTGAAGCTTTCTTT.

This clonotype has a single count. The gene calls are TRBV11-1 and TRBJ2-1; 11 bases match TRBD2. This CDR3 is 19 amino acids long. The ends lost 5 bases at V and 1 base at J; junction bases unmatched: 13. Germline assignment: CDR1 SGHAT and CDR2 FQDESV (reference sequence). This chain's CDR3 is CASSIDGTSGRRSYNEQFF. The CDR3 region has the DNA TGTGCCAGCAGCATAGACGGGACTAGCGGACGTAGGTCCTACAATGAGCAGTTCTTC.

CDR3 protein: CASSYSSDRGSRPLHF. As DNA, the CDR3 is TGTGCCAGCAGTTACTCGAGCGACAGGGGTTCTAGGCCCCTCCACTTT. V gene TRBV6-5 combines with J gene TRBJ1-6; 8 bases match TRBD1. The junction had 11 bases not matched to a gene; V was cut back by 0 bases and J by 13 bases. Per germline, CDR1 MNHEY and CDR2 SVGAGI. CDR3 length: 16 residues.

The genes are TRBV4-1 and TRBJ2-2, with 10 bases identical to TRBD2. J gave up 0 bases and V 0 bases, and 10 bases lay outside the gene matches. This CDR3 is 20 amino acids long. The germline V gene encodes CDR1 MGHRA and CDR2 YSYEKL. The CDR3 protein is CASSQERLAGVVSNTGELFF. The CDR3 DNA sequence: TGCGCCAGCAGCCAAGAACGGCTAGCGGGAGTGGTGTCGAACACCGGGGAGCTGTTTTTT.

This clonotype appeared a few times. V usage is TRBV5-1 and J usage is TRBJ2-6; D possibly corresponds to TRBD1 (5 bases). Looked up from germline, CDR1 is SGHRS and CDR2 is YFSETQ. The V and J ends lost 0 bases and 12 bases respectively, with 13 bases between them. This CDR3 spans 14 amino acids. The CDR3 DNA follows: TGCGCCAGCAGCTTGGGGGCAGGGTCACGCGTCCTGACTTTC. Amino acid sequence: CASSLGAGSRVLTF. Looking up the rest from reference TRBV5-1 and TRBJ2-6 gives the full variable domain: KAGVTQTPRYLIKTRGQQVTLSCSPISGHRSVSWYQQTPGQGLQFLFEYFSETQRNKGNFPGRFSGRQFSNSRSEMNVSTLELGDSALYLCASSLGAGSRVLTFGAGSRLTVL.

The table lists this clonotype with a count of one. The chain joins TRBV18 to TRBJ2-1; D is possibly TRBD1 (7 bases). CDR1 and CDR2 from the germline V gene are KGHSH and LQKENI. V was cut by 3 bases and J by 7 bases, with 19 bases left in between. The CDR3 consists of 16 residues. DNA of the CDR3: TGTGCCAGCTCACCTACGGACAGGAGGGGCGCGAATGAGCAGTTCTTC. It is translated as CASSPTDRRGANEQFF.

This clonotype appeared once. The chain is built from TRBV5-1 and TRBJ2-5; D may be TRBD2 (7 bases). V was shortened by 6 bases and J by 4 bases, with 13 bases between the two germline ends. Germline CDR1 and CDR2: SGHRS and YFSETQ. CDR3 length: 13 amino acids. CDR3 nucleotide sequence: TGCGCCAGCATAGGGGGGGCCGGAGAGACCCAGTACTTC. Its protein product is CASIGGAGETQYF.

This clonotype was observed a few times. This chain connects TRBV27 to TRBJ1-2, with a weak D call TRBD1 (5 bases). Germline assignment: CDR1 MNHEY and CDR2 SMNVEV (reference sequence). The CDR3 has 17 residues. V was pared by 2 bases and J by 3 bases, with 19 bases between. CDR3 DNA sequence: TGTGCCAGCAGTTTACGGGACTCAGGTCCCCCTTACTATGGCTACACCTTC. Encoded protein: CASSLRDSGPPYYGYTF.

The chain joins TRBV15 to TRBJ1-6; 8 nucleotides match TRBD1. Germline CDR1 reads LNHNV; CDR2 reads YYDKDF (reference sequence). The CDR3 extends over 14 amino acids. Losses at the gene ends were 3 bases for V and 9 bases for J; bases not matched to a gene: 4. CDR3 in amino acids: CATSRDRAFSPLHF. DNA of the CDR3: TGTGCCACCAGCAGGGACAGGGCTTTTTCACCCCTCCACTTT.

This clonotype was counted only a few times. J is TRBJ2-2 and V is TRBV5-5; D not resolved. Trimming took off 3 bases at V and 11 bases at J, with 14 bases between the two ends. CDR3 length equals 13 residues. CDR1 and CDR2 (germline): SGHKS, YYEKEE (reference sequence). The CDR3 loop is CASSYPGPSELFF. CDR3 bases: TGTGCCAGCAGCTATCCGGGCCCCTCCGAGCTGTTTTTT.

This rearrangement joins TRBV2 to TRBJ2-4, with D perhaps TRBD1 or TRBD2 (5 bases each). The CDR3 has 16 amino acids. The V end was cut by 3 bases, the J end by 0 bases, with 12 bases between. Germline V gives CDR1 SNHLY, CDR2 FYNNEI. The CDR3 loop is CASSDSGSGAKNIQYF. The CDR3 DNA reads TGTGCCAGCAGTGATTCAGGGAGTGGAGCCAAAAACATTCAGTACTTC.

The J gene is TRBJ2-1, the V gene TRBV15; D is unclear. V was cut by 8 bases and J by 2 bases, with 10 bases left in between. CDR1 LNHNV and CDR2 YYDKDF come from the germline V gene (reference sequence). This CDR3 spans 13 amino acids. The CDR3 nucleotides are TGTGCCACCCGCGGACGGCCCTACAATGAGCAGTTCTTC. Its translation: CATRGRPYNEQFF.

There are a few counts of this clonotype. The V and J genes are TRBV15 and TRBJ2-6, with D perhaps TRBD2 (5 bases). Deletions cut 1 base from V and 2 bases from J, with 15 bases between. From germline, CDR1 is LNHNV and CDR2 YYDKDF (reference sequence). The CDR3 is 18 residues long. The CDR3 loop reads CATSRVPSRKTGANVLTF. The DNA for the CDR3 is TGTGCCACCAGCAGAGTCCCTAGCAGGAAGACTGGGGCCAACGTCCTGACTTTC.

V and J are TRBV11-2 and TRBJ2-3; no definite D call. V dropped 5 bases and J dropped 4 bases, with 10 bases sitting between them. CDR1 is SGHAT, CDR2 FQNNGV, per germline. The CDR3 runs to 13 residues. CDR3 nucleotide sequence: TGTGCCAGCAGCCAGCATCTAGCAGATACGCAGTATTTT. Its translation is CASSQHLADTQYF.

This clonotype was detected only a few times. The genes are TRBV10-3 and TRBJ2-7, with TRBD2 matching 13 bases. Looked up from germline, CDR1 is ENHRY and CDR2 is SYGVKD. J was trimmed by 0 bases and V by 4 bases; bases with no gene match: 6. The CDR3 is 17 residues long. The CDR3 nucleotides read TGTGCCATCAGTGCCACCGGACTAGCGGGGGCCTCCTACGAGCAGTACTTC. This codes for CAISATGLAGASYEQYF.